Listed here are 25 T cell receptor beta chains from one sample, sequenced in a study of blood T cell repertoires in COVID-19. The protocol was immunoSEQ multiplex PCR, while the TCRdb copy is restricted to in-frame clones and leaves out a portion. Of approximately 200,000 clones listed, 65% to 90% are singletons. Sequencing was done on a sample of peripheral blood. The receptors stem from a woman aged 45 to 65 with acute or convalescent COVID-19.

In this sample, this clone turned up a few times. J is TRBJ2-7 and V is TRBV6-4; 9 positions agree with TRBD1. Germline V gene sequence: CDR1 MRHNA, CDR2 SNTAGT. The CDR3 is 14 amino acids. V gave up 8 bases and J gave up 4 bases; unmatched junction bases: 9. The chain's CDR3 is CASAVRTGDYEQYF. CDR3 nucleotides: TGTGCCAGCGCCGTCAGGACAGGGGATTACGAGCAGTACTTC.

In DNA form, the CDR3 reads TGTGCCAGCAGCCCAGGAGGACAGTCCTACGAGCAGTACTTC. It codes for CASSPGGQSYEQYF. This chain links TRBV3-1 (or the pseudogene TRBV3-2) with TRBJ2-7; D is perhaps TRBD1 (6 bases). Germline lookup yields CDR1 LGHDT and CDR2 YNNKEL (reference sequence). The CDR3 runs 14 residues. The V end lost 4 bases, the J end lost 1 base, and 11 bases lay between the germline ends.

The gene calls are TRBV23-1 and TRBJ2-3, with 10 nucleotides matching TRBD2. TRBV23-1 is an ORF for which the function is uncertain. After removal of 2 bases from V and 3 bases from J, the junction contained 8 bases not matched to a gene. The CDR3 sequence is 17 residues long. The chain's CDR3 is CASSQNDRGLATDTQYF. The DNA for the CDR3 is TGCGCCAGCAGTCAAAATGACAGGGGACTAGCGACAGATACGCAGTATTTT.

The chain uses TRBV19 and TRBJ1-5; D perhaps matches TRBD1 (6 bases). The CDR3 runs 12 residues. V dropped 2 bases and J dropped 9 bases, with 8 bases sitting between them. Germline V gives CDR1 LNHDA, CDR2 SQIVND (reference sequence). As DNA, the CDR3 is TGTGCCAGTAGTATATCGACAGGGCCCCAGCATTTT. This encodes CASSISTGPQHF.

The chain is built from TRBV7-9 and TRBJ1-2; TRBD1 might be the D (5 bases). Trimming stripped 5 bases from V and 8 bases from J, with 18 bases between. The germline CDR1 and CDR2 sequences are SEHNR and FQNEAQ (reference sequence). This CDR3 comprises 14 residues. CDR3 protein: CASSPAGGVGGYTF. DNA of the CDR3: TGTGCCAGCAGCCCCGCCGGGGGAGTGGGAGGCTACACCTTC.

The J gene is TRBJ1-1, the V gene TRBV11-1, with 7 positions matching TRBD1. The germline V gene encodes CDR1 SGHAT and CDR2 FQDESV (reference sequence). This CDR3 has 14 residues. The J segment lost 7 bases and the V segment lost 0 bases, leaving 5 bases of the junction unmatched. The CDR3 coding sequence is TGTGCCAGCAGCTTAGCAAGGGCAGGGGGTGAAGCTTTCTTT. This gives the protein CASSLARAGGEAFF. The full variable domain, its missing parts supplied by reference TRBV11-1 and TRBJ1-1, is EAEVAQSPRYKITEKSQAVAFWCDPISGHATLYWYRQILGQGPELLVQFQDESVVDDSQLPKDRFSAERLKGVDSTLKIQPAELGDSAMYLCASSLARAGGEAFFGQGTRLTVV.

The rearrangement joins TRBV7-2 to TRBJ1-2; maybe TRBD1 (6 bases). Germline lookup yields CDR1 SGHTA and CDR2 FQGNSA. V was shortened by 2 bases and J by 2 bases, with 15 bases between the two germline ends. CDR3 size: 16 residues. CDR3: CASSLLRGAGNYGYTF. The DNA for the CDR3 is TGTGCCAGCAGCTTATTACGGGGGGCAGGCAACTATGGCTACACCTTC.

The chain carries TRBV4-1 and TRBJ2-1; TRBD2 is a possible D gene (5 bases). The CDR3 totals 16 residues. V was trimmed by 5 bases and J by 2 bases, leaving 16 bases between them. Germline V gives CDR1 MGHRA, CDR2 YSYEKL. The CDR3, as DNA: TGCGCCAGCAGCAAAAGCTTCAGCGGACCCTACAATGAGCAGTTCTTC. This encodes CASSKSFSGPYNEQFF.

The chain joins TRBV4-2 to TRBJ1-4; TRBD1 might be the D (5 bases). Trimming removed 1 base from V and 4 bases from J, with 10 bases in between. CDR3 length: 15 amino acids. Germline assignment: CDR1 LGHNA and CDR2 YNFKEQ. This CDR3 reads CASSQGTPNNEKLFF. As DNA, the CDR3 is TGTGCCAGCAGCCAAGGGACACCCAATAATGAAAAACTGTTTTTT.

This rearrangement joins TRBV9 to TRBJ1-2; no clear D gene. This CDR3 contains 15 residues. V was trimmed by 4 bases and J by 7 bases, leaving 20 bases between them. Germline V gene lookup returns CDR1 SGDLS and CDR2 YYNGEE. The DNA for the CDR3 is TGTGCCAGCAGCCCTCACGAACGAGGGTATCGTGGCTACACCTTC. Protein sequence: CASSPHERGYRGYTF.

The table lists this clone with a count of one. The chain employs TRBV7-2 and TRBJ2-5; 9 bases are shared with TRBD2. V was pared by 0 bases and J by 5 bases, with 10 bases of the junction left unmatched. Germline assignment: CDR1 SGHTA and CDR2 FQGNSA. CDR3 length equals 17 residues. The DNA for the CDR3 is TGTGCCAGCAGCTTAGCGCCTGGCGGGGGGGCTTCGGAGACCCAGTACTTC. Its translation is CASSLAPGGGASETQYF.

V is TRBV7-9 and J is TRBJ2-7, with 12 bases matching TRBD1. Germline-derived CDR1 and CDR2 are SEHNR and FQNEAQ (reference sequence). CDR3 size: 15 residues. The trim removed 5 bases at V and 5 bases at J, leaving 7 bases unmatched. CDR3 in amino acids: CASSVGTGGVNEQYF. The CDR3 DNA reads as TGTGCCAGCAGCGTTGGGACAGGGGGCGTGAACGAGCAGTACTTC.

V is TRBV10-3 and J is TRBJ1-2; 10 bases are shared with TRBD1. This CDR3 has 13 amino acids. Germline V CDR1 and CDR2: ENHRY, SYGVKD. Germline trimming cut 10 bases from V and 2 bases from J; bases unmatched to any gene: 4. CDR3 in DNA: TGTGCCAACGGACAGGGGGTCAACTATGGCTACACCTTC. Protein product: CANGQGVNYGYTF.

The chain employs TRBV7-2 and TRBJ2-5; 9 positions match TRBD2. The germline CDR1 and CDR2 sequences are SGHTA and FQGNSA. The CDR3 sequence is 14 residues long. J was trimmed by 4 bases and V by 5 bases; bases with no gene match: 5. The CDR3 reads CASSPGGGVETQYF. In DNA form, the CDR3 reads TGTGCCAGCAGCCCAGGCGGGGGGGTAGAGACCCAGTACTTC. Looking up the rest from reference TRBV7-2 and TRBJ2-5 gives the full variable domain: GAGVSQSPSNKVTEKGKDVELRCDPISGHTALYWYRQSLGQGLEFLIYFQGNSAPDKSGLPSDRFSAERTGGSVSTLTIQRTQQEDSAVYLCASSPGGGVETQYFGPGTRLLVL.

This sequence joins TRBV18 and TRBJ2-1; TRBD2 might be the D (5 bases). This CDR3 region has 15 residues. V was shortened by 1 base and J by 8 bases, with 15 bases between the two germline ends. Germline V gene lookup returns CDR1 KGHSH and CDR2 LQKENI. Written as DNA, the CDR3 is TGTGCCAGCTCACCACGAGTCGGGGATGAGGATGAGCAGTTCTTC. Translated, it gives CASSPRVGDEDEQFF.

The chain employs TRBV11-1 and TRBJ2-7; 7 bases map to TRBD1. Germline values: CDR1 SGHAT, CDR2 FQDESV (reference sequence). The J segment lost 5 bases and the V segment lost 0 bases, leaving 7 bases of the junction unmatched. This CDR3 comprises 15 residues. Here the CDR3 DNA reads TGTGCCAGCAGCTTAGCGCTTAGGACAGGTCACGAGCAGTACTTC. Its protein product is CASSLALRTGHEQYF.

This chain uses TRBV3-1 (or the pseudogene TRBV3-2) with TRBJ2-7; 16 nucleotides align to TRBD2. V shed 4 bases and J 2 bases; nucleotides not matched to a gene: 2. The germline CDR1 and CDR2 sequences are LGHDT and YNNKEL (reference sequence). The CDR3 runs to 16 residues. CDR3 nucleotide sequence: TGTGCCAGCAGCCCGGGACTAGCGGGAGGGCCCTACGAGCAGTACTTC. Amino acids: CASSPGLAGGPYEQYF.

This clone showed up just a few times. This chain connects TRBV7-2 to TRBJ2-2; D gene unclear. Per the germline V gene, CDR1 is SGHTA and CDR2 is FQGNSA. The CDR3 sequence is 14 residues long. Trimming removed 3 bases at V and 1 base at J, with 6 bases between. The CDR3, as DNA: TGTGCCAGCAGCTTCTCCGGGAACACCGGGGAGCTGTTTTTT. As protein: CASSFSGNTGELFF.

The V gene is TRBV10-3, the J gene TRBJ2-3, with 7 bases that match TRBD1. The germline V gene has CDR1 ENHRY and CDR2 SYGVKD. The CDR3 is 14 residues long. V lost 11 bases to trimming and J lost 1 base; unmatched junction nucleotides: 9. CDR3 sequence (DNA): TGTGCCTCCCACCTCACAGGGGGCACAGATACGCAGTATTTT. Translated: CASHLTGGTDTQYF.

Notes on this clone: This same CDR3 is encoded by further DNA sequences in the sample. The chain employs TRBV9 and TRBJ1-6; D is unresolved. The germline gives CDR1 SGDLS, CDR2 YYNGEE. Trimming took off 0 bases at V and 6 bases at J, with 7 bases between the two ends. The CDR3 has 14 residues. In DNA, the CDR3 is TGTGCCAGCAGCGTAGGCGGGAGTAATTCACCCCTCCACTTT. This gives the protein CASSVGGSNSPLHF.

V usage is TRBV10-3 and J usage is TRBJ2-7; TRBD2 is a possible D gene (5 bases). Germline V gene sequence: CDR1 ENHRY, CDR2 SYGVKD. This CDR3 is 12 amino acids long. Deletions cut 4 bases from V and 4 bases from J, with 8 bases between. The CDR3 loop reads CAISGTLYEQYF. The CDR3 nucleotides read TGTGCCATCAGTGGGACTTTATACGAGCAGTACTTC.

The chain carries TRBV28 and TRBJ1-6; 7 nucleotides line up with TRBD1. V lost 7 bases to trimming and J lost 9 bases; unmatched junction nucleotides: 9. The CDR3 consists of 14 residues. Germline V gives CDR1 MDHEN, CDR2 SYDVKM. The CDR3 protein is CASTPDRRGSPLHF. In DNA, the CDR3 is TGTGCCAGCACCCCGGACAGGCGAGGTTCACCCCTCCACTTT. The full variable domain, in which reference TRBV28 and TRBJ1-6 provide the parts outside the CDR3, is DVKVTQSSRYLVKRTGEKVFLECVQDMDHENMFWYRQDPGLGLRLIYFSYDVKMKEKGDIPEGYSVSREKKERFSLILESASTNQTSMYLCASTPDRRGSPLHFGNGTRLTVT.

This clone was observed a handful of times. This chain connects TRBV19 to TRBJ2-7; possibly TRBD1 for D (5 bases). The CDR3 is 12 amino acids. V shed 4 bases and J shed 4 bases, with 8 bases lying between them. The germline gives CDR1 LNHDA, CDR2 SQIVND (reference sequence). The CDR3 nucleotides are TGTGCCAGTAGTACTTCAGGGTACGAGCAGTACTTC. Translation: CASSTSGYEQYF. The whole variable domain, filled in from reference TRBV19 and TRBJ2-7, reads DGGITQSPKYLFRKEGQNVTLSCEQNLNHDAMYWYRQDPGQGLRLIYYSQIVNDFQKGDIAEGYSVSREKKESFPLTVTSAQKNPTAFYLCASSTSGYEQYFGPGTRLTVT.

The chain combines TRBV3-1 (or the pseudogene TRBV3-2) with TRBJ2-1, with 11 bases lining up with TRBD2. This CDR3 region has 14 residues. Germline loops: CDR1 LGHDT, CDR2 YNNKEL (reference sequence). The V and J ends lost 8 bases and 7 bases, in that order; junction bases with no gene match: 7. The CDR3 loop is CASGLAGGRNEQFF. In DNA form, the CDR3 reads TGTGCCAGCGGGCTAGCGGGAGGCAGAAATGAGCAGTTCTTC.

V usage is TRBV9 and J usage is TRBJ1-1; no firm D call. The germline V gene encodes CDR1 SGDLS and CDR2 YYNGEE. V was shortened by 0 bases and J by 8 bases, with 17 bases between the two germline ends. This CDR3 comprises 15 residues. The CDR3 DNA is TGTGCCAGCAGCGTAGCTTCCGGAGGTGGCAGGGAAGCTTTCTTT. Amino acid sequence: CASSVASGGGREAFF.